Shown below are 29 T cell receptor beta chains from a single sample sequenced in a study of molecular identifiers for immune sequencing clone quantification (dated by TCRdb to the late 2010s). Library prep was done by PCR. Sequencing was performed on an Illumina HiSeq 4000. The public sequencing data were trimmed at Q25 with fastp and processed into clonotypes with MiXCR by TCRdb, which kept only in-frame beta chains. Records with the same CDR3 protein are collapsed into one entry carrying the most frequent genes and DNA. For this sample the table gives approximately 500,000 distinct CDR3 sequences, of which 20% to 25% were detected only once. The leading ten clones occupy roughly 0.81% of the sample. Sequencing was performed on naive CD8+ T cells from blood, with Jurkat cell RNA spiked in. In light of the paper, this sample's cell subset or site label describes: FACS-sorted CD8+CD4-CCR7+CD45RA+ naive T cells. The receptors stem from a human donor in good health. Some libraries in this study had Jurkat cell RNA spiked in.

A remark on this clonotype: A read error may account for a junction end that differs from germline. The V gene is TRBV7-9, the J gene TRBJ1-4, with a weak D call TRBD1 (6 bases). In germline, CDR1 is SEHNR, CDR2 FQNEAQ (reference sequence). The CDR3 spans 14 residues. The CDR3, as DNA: TGTGCCAGCAGCTCGCTAAACCGCACCGGGACCACAGGGTTT. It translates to CASSSLNRTGTTGF.

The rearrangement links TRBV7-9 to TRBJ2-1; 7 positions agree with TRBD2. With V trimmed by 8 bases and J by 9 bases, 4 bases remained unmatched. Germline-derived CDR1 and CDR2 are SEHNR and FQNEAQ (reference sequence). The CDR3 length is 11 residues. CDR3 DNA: TGTGCCAGCGGGGGGGGGAGTGAGCAGTTCTTC. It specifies CASGGGSEQFF.

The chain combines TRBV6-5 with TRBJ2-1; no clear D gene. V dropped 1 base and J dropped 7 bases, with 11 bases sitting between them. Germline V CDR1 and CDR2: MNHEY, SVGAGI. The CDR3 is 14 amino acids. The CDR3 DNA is TGTGCCAGCAGTTACTGGAGAGAAACGAATGAGCAGTTCTTC. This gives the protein CASSYWRETNEQFF.

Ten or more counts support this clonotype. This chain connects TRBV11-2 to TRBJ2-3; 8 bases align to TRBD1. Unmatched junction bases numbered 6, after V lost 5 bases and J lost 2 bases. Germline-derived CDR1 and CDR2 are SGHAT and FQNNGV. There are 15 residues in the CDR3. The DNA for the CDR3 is TGTGCCAGCAGCCGAACGACAGGGGACACAGATACGCAGTATTTT. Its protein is CASSRTTGDTDTQYF.

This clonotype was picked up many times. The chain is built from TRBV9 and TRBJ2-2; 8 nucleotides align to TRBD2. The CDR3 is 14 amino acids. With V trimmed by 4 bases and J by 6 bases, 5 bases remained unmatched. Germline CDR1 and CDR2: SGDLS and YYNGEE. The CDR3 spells CASSLSGKAGELFF. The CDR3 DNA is TGTGCCAGCAGCCTTAGCGGGAAAGCCGGGGAGCTGTTTTTT.

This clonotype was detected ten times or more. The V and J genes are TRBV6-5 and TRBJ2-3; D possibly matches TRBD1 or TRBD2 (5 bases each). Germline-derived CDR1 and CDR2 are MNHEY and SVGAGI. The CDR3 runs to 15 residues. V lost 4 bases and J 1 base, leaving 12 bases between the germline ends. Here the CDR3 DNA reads TGTGCCAGCAGTTCTGCCCGGGGCGGCACAGATACGCAGTATTTT. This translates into CASSSARGGTDTQYF.

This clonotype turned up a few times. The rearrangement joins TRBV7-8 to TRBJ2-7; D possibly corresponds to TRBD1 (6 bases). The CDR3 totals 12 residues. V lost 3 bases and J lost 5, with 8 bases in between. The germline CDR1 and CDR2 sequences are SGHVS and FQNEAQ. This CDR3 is CASSFGTNEQYF. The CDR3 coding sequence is TGTGCCAGCAGCTTCGGGACAAACGAGCAGTACTTC. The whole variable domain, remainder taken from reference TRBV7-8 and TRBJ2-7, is GAGVSQSPRYKVAKRGQDVALRCDPISGHVSLFWYQQALGQGPEFLTYFQNEAQLDKSGLPSDRFFAERPEGSVSTLKIQRTQQEDSAVYLCASSFGTNEQYFGPGTRLTVT.

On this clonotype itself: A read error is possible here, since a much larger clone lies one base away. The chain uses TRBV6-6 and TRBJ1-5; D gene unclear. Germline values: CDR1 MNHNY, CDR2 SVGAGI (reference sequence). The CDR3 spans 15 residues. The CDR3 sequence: CAGRVEAYSNQPQHF. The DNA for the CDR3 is TGTGCCGGCAGAGTCGAGGCTTATAGCAATCAGCCCCAGCATTTT.

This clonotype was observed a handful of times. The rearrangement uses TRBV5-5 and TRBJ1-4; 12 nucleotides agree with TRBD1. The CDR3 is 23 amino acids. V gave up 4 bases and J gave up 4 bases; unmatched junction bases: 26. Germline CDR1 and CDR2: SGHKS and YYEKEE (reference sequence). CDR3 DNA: TGTGCCAGCAGCCCTGTGGGACAGGGGGCTTTTTCGTCCCGCCGTACACTTAATGAAAAACTGTTTTTT. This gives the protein CASSPVGQGAFSSRRTLNEKLFF.

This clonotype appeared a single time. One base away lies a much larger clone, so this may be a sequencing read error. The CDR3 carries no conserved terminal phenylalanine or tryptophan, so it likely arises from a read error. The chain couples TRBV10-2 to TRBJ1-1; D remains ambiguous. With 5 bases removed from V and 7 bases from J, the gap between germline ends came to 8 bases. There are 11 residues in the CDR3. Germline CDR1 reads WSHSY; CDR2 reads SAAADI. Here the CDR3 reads CASSSTGEAFS. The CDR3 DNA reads TGCGCCAGCAGTTCGACGGGTGAAGCTTTCTCT.

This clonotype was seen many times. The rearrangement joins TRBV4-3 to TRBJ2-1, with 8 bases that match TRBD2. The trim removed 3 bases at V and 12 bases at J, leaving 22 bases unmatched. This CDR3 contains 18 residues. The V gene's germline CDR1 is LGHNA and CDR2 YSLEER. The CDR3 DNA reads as TGCGCCAGCAGCCAGGATCACACCTCGGGTTGGCGGGGGGCCGGGCAGTTCTTC. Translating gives CASSQDHTSGWRGAGQFF.

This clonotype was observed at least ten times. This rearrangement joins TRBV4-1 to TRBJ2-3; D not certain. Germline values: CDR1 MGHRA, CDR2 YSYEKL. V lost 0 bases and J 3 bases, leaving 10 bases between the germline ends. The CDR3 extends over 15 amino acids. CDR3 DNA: TGCGCCAGCAGCCAAGATGAATTACGGACAGATACGCAGTATTTT. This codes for CASSQDELRTDTQYF.

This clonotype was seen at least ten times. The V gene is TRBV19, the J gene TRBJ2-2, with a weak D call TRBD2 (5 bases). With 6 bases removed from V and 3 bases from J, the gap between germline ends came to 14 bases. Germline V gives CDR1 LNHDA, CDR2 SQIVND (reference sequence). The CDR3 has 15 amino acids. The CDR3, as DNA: TGTGCCAGTAGGTTGGGAGCGTATGACACCGGGGAGCTGTTTTTT. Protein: CASRLGAYDTGELFF.

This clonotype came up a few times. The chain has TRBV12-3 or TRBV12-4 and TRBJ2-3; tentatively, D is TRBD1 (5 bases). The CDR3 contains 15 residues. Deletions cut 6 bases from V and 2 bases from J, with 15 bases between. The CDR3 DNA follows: TGTGCCAGCAGAACACCGGACATTTTCACAGATACGCAGTATTTT. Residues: CASRTPDIFTDTQYF.

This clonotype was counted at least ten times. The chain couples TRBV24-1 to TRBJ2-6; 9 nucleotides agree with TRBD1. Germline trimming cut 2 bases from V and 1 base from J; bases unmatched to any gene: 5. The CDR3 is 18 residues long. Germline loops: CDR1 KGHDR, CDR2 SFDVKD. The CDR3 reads CATSDSQTGGSGANVLTF. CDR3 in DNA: TGTGCCACCAGTGATTCGCAGACAGGGGGATCTGGGGCCAACGTCCTGACTTTC.

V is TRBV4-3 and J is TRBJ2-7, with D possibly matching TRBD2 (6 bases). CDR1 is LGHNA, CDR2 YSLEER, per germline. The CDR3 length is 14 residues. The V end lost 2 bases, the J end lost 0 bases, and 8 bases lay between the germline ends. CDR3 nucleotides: TGCGCCAGCAGCCAATGGAGGGACTCCTACGAGCAGTACTTC. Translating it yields CASSQWRDSYEQYF.

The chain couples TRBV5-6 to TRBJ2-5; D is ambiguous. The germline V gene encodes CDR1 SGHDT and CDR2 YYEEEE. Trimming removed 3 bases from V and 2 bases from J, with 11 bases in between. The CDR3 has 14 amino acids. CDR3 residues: CASSSIGRQETQYF. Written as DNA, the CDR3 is TGTGCCAGCAGCTCAATAGGCAGACAAGAGACCCAGTACTTC.

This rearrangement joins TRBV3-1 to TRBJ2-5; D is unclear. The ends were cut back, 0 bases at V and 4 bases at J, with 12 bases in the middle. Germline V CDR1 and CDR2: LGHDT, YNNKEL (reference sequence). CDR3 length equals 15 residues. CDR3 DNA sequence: TGTGCCAGCAGCCAAGACCTCCCATCGTTAGAGACCCAGTACTTC. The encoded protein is CASSQDLPSLETQYF.

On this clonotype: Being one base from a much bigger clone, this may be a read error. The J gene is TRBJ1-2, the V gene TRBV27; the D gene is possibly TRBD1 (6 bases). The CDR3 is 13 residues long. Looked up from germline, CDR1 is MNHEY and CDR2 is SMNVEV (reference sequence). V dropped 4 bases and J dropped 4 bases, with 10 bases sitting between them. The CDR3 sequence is CASSSDSFYGYTF. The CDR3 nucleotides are TGTGCCAGCAGTTCGGACAGCTTCTATGGCTACACCTTC.

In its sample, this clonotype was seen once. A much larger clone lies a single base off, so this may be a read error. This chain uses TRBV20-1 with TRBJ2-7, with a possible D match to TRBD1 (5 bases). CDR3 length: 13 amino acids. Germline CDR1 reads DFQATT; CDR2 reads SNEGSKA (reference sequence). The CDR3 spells CSARGQLSYGQYF. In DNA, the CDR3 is TGCAGTGCTAGAGGACAGCTCTCCTACGGGCAGTACTTC.

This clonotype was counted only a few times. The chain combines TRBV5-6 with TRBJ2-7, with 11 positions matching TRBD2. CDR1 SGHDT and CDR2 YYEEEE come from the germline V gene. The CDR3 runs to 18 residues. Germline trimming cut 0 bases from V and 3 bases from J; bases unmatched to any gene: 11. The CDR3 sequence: CASSLVGTSGNYFYEQYF. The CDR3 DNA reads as TGTGCCAGCAGCTTGGTTGGGACTAGCGGAAATTATTTCTACGAGCAGTACTTC.

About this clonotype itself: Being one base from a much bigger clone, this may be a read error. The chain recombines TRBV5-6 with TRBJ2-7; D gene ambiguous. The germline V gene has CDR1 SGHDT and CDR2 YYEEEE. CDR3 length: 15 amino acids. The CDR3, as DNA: TGTGCCAGCAGCTTGTCGCCCTCAGCATCCTACGAGCAGTGCTTC. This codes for CASSLSPSASYEQCF.

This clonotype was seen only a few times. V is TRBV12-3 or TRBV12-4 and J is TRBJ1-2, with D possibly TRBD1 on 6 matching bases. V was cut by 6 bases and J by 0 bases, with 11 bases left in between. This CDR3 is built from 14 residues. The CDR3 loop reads CASRLTGSNYGYTF. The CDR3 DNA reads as TGTGCCAGCAGACTCACAGGGTCTAACTATGGCTACACCTTC.

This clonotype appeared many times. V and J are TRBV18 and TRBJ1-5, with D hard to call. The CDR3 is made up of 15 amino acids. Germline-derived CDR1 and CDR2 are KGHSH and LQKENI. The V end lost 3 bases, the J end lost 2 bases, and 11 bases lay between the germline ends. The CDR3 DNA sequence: TGTGCCAGCTCACCTAGTTCTGGTGGCAATCAGCCCCAGCATTTT. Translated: CASSPSSGGNQPQHF.

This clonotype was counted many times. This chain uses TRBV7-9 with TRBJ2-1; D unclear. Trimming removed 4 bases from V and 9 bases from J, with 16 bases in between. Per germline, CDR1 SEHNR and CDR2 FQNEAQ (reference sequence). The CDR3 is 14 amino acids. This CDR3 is CASSSPVVSGEQFF. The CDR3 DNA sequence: TGTGCCAGCAGCTCGCCCGTAGTATCTGGTGAGCAGTTCTTC.

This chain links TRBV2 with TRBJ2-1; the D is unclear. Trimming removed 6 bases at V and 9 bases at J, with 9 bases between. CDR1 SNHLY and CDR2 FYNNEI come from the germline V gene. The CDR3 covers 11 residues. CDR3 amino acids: CASSVAREQFF. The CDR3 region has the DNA TGTGCCAGCAGCGTAGCCCGTGAGCAGTTCTTC.

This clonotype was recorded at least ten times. CDR3 sequence reads: CASSLLDRLWEQYF. As DNA, the CDR3 is TGTGCCAGCAGTTTACTGGACCGTTTGTGGGAGCAGTACTTC. This chain links TRBV27 with TRBJ2-7; the D is unclear. Germline V lookup: CDR1 MNHEY, CDR2 SMNVEV (reference sequence). V lost 2 bases, J lost 7 bases, and 15 bases lay in between. This CDR3 contains 14 residues.

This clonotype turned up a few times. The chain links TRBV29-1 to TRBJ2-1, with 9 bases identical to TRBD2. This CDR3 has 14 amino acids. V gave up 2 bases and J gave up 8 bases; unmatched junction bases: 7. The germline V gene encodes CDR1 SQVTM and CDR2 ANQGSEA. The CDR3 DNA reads TGCAGCGTTGAATGGCGGGAGGGCCGTTATGAGCAGTTCTTC. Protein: CSVEWREGRYEQFF.

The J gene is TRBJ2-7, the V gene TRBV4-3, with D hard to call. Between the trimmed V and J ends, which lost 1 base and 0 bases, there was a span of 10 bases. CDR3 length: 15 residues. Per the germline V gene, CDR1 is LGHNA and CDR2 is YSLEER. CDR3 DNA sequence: TGCGCCAGCAGCCAAGTTCCAGGCAGCTCCTACGAGCAGTACTTC. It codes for CASSQVPGSSYEQYF.